This TCR beta chain is from a study of CD8 T cells in ankylosing spondylitis. V was shortened by 6 bases and J by 5 bases, with 19 bases between the two germline ends. CDR1 and CDR2 (germline): ENHRY, SYGVKD. The length of the CDR3 is 15 residues. This clonotype appeared many times. Its matching antigen is unknown. Study conclusions and caveats: Apparently characteristic of ankylosing spondylitis blood was a TCR beta motif (fewer than 10 highly homologous variants). Enrichment of disease-linked clones was reportedly significant in matched ankylosing spondylitis synovial fluid.

Using its own MiXCR run on the 5' RACE reads, TCRdb lists one record per CDR3 protein. The profile covers about 250,000 distinct CDR3 sequences, with approximately 24% appearing a single time and approximately 0.61% taken by the ten largest. This clonotype was sampled from a male donor with ankylosing spondylitis or in good health (not recorded which). The specimen sequenced was blood, either unsorted or a sorted T cell fraction (not recorded which). The gene calls are TRBV10-3 and TRBJ1-1; perhaps TRBD1 as D (6 bases). The CDR3 DNA sequence: TGTGCCATCAGAAGGGAGGGGGTAATGGGAACTGAAGCTTTCTTT. This codes for CAIRREGVMGTEAFF.